This entry describes one T cell receptor beta chain. No antigen is known for it. The PCR made use of 60 Vbeta and 13 Jbeta primers. Produced via immunoSEQ multiplex PCR; TCRdb's table is partial and in-frame only. The table shows roughly 130,000 clones, with approximately 70% occurring only once. The sample originates from a study of cytomegalovirus exposure and HLA in healthy donors. The germline gives CDR1 SEHNR, CDR2 FQNEAQ (reference sequence). The CDR3 contains 12 residues. V was cut by 4 bases and J by 8 bases, with 9 bases left in between. Findings and caveats of the study: The authors enumerated over 150 TCR beta chains as linked to cytomegalovirus. As a later analysis revealed, the rate of TCR association differed by HLA locus, with DRB1 most and HLA-C fewest. According to a later analysis, most TCR beta chains associated with CMV appeared HLA-restricted.

Each donor was healthy, and each was a bone marrow donor. The sequencing sample was made of PBMCs. The clonotype originates from a woman aged 55 to 70 in good health and CMV-seropositive. The genes are TRBV7-9 and TRBJ2-1; weak D call: TRBD2 (6 bases). In nucleotides, the CDR3 is TGTGCCAGCAGCTCGCCGGGGGATGAGCAGTTCTTC. Protein: CASSSPGDEQFF.